These T cell receptor beta chains were read from a single sample in a study of T cells after somatic rescue of genetic block. The table came from immunoSEQ multiplex PCR; TCRdb's copy has only in-frame clones and leaves some out. The sample shows roughly 65,000 clones, 85% to 95% of them seen only once. The sample comprised peripheral blood mononuclear cells (PBMCs). Source of these receptors: a man aged 35 to 55. CDR3s include the opening cysteine and the closing phenylalanine or tryptophan. The D gene is left open where the match is weak. Expanded clones get a size class; other rows say once, few or many, or leave the size out.

CDR3aa: CASSQDPGTGLYNEQFF; CDR3nt: TGCGCCAGCAGCCAAGATCCCGGGACAGGGCTCTACAATGAGCAGTTCTTC; abundance: -; d_gene: TRBD1; v_gene: TRBV4-1; j_gene: TRBJ2-1
CDR3aa: CASSIALTGRSYEQYF; CDR3nt: TGTGCCAGTAGTATAGCCCTAACAGGGAGGTCCTACGAGCAGTACTTC; abundance: once; d_gene: -; v_gene: TRBV19; j_gene: TRBJ2-7
CDR3aa: CASSEAGYLGSMEDTGELFF; CDR3nt: TGTGCCAGCAGTGAAGCGGGTTATCTGGGATCGATGGAGGACACCGGGGAGCTGTTTTTT; abundance: -; d_gene: -; v_gene: TRBV6-1; j_gene: TRBJ2-2
CDR3aa: CASSQAKLAGAKNIQYF; CDR3nt: TGCGCCAGCAGCCAAGCGAAACTAGCGGGAGCCAAAAACATTCAGTACTTC; abundance: -; d_gene: TRBD2; v_gene: TRBV4-3; j_gene: TRBJ2-4
CDR3aa: CASSQWITPSSTDTQYF; CDR3nt: TGTGCCAGCAGTCAATGGATTACTCCCTCTAGCACAGATACGCAGTATTTT; abundance: -; d_gene: -; v_gene: TRBV2; j_gene: TRBJ2-3
CDR3aa: CASRSTGFSYGYTF; CDR3nt: TGTGCCAGCAGGTCGACAGGGTTCAGCTATGGCTACACCTTC; abundance: once; d_gene: TRBD1; v_gene: TRBV13; j_gene: TRBJ1-2
CDR3aa: CASSLTAGVDTQYF; CDR3nt: TGTGCCAGCAGCTTAACCGCGGGGGTAGATACGCAGTATTTT; abundance: -; d_gene: TRBD2; v_gene: TRBV7-9; j_gene: TRBJ2-3
CDR3aa: CASSADGTGRNQPQHF; CDR3nt: TGTGCCAGCAGCGCGGATGGGACAGGGCGCAATCAGCCCCAGCATTTT; abundance: few; d_gene: TRBD1; v_gene: TRBV7-2; j_gene: TRBJ1-5
CDR3aa: CAISESSGWETQYF; CDR3nt: TGTGCCATCAGTGAGTCAAGTGGGTGGGAGACCCAGTACTTC; abundance: -; d_gene: -; v_gene: TRBV10-3; j_gene: TRBJ2-5
CDR3aa: CASSPGHGDEQFF; CDR3nt: TGTGCCAGTAGTCCCGGACACGGGGATGAGCAGTTCTTC; abundance: -; d_gene: -; v_gene: TRBV19; j_gene: TRBJ2-1
CDR3aa: CASEVAGGLHEQYF; CDR3nt: TGTGCCAGCGAGGTCGCGGGGGGGCTCCACGAGCAGTACTTC; abundance: once; d_gene: TRBD2; v_gene: TRBV6-1; j_gene: TRBJ2-7
CDR3aa: CASSLARGSQETQYF; CDR3nt: TGTGCCAGCAGCTTAGCGCGGGGGTCGCAAGAGACCCAGTACTTC; abundance: -; d_gene: TRBD2; v_gene: TRBV7-8; j_gene: TRBJ2-5
CDR3aa: CASSTQTPGQGYTF; CDR3nt: TGTGCCAGCAGCACACAGACTCCGGGACAGGGCTACACCTTC; abundance: once; d_gene: TRBD1; v_gene: TRBV11-2; j_gene: TRBJ1-2
CDR3aa: CASSSGQTSQPQHF; CDR3nt: TGTGCCAGCAGCTCGGGACAGACCTCTCAGCCCCAGCATTTT; abundance: once; d_gene: TRBD1; v_gene: TRBV7-2; j_gene: TRBJ1-5
CDR3aa: CASKDPLNTEAFF; CDR3nt: TGTGCCAGCAAAGACCCATTGAACACTGAAGCTTTCTTT; abundance: few; d_gene: -; v_gene: TRBV6-5; j_gene: TRBJ1-1
CDR3aa: CSVVTAMSSYEQYF; CDR3nt: TGCAGCGTTGTCACGGCTATGAGCTCCTACGAGCAGTACTTC; abundance: -; d_gene: -; v_gene: TRBV29-1; j_gene: TRBJ2-7
CDR3aa: CASSRYNEQFF; CDR3nt: TGTGCCAGCAGCCGTTACAATGAGCAGTTCTTC; abundance: -; d_gene: -; v_gene: TRBV27; j_gene: TRBJ2-1
CDR3aa: CASSYSQEDTQYF; CDR3nt: TGTGCCAGCAGTTACTCACAGGAAGATACGCAGTATTTT; abundance: -; d_gene: -; v_gene: TRBV6-5; j_gene: TRBJ2-3
CDR3aa: CASSRLACEQYF; CDR3nt: TGTGCCAGCAGCAGACTAGCGTGCGAGCAGTACTTC; abundance: -; d_gene: -; v_gene: TRBV21-1; j_gene: TRBJ2-7
CDR3aa: CASSSRRLAASTGELFF; CDR3nt: TGTGCCAGCAGCTCCCGTCGCCTAGCCGCGAGCACCGGGGAGCTGTTTTTT; abundance: -; d_gene: -; v_gene: TRBV7-6; j_gene: TRBJ2-2
CDR3aa: CASSTRGHTDTQYF; CDR3nt: TGTGCCAGTAGTACCCGGGGCCACACAGATACGCAGTATTTT; abundance: -; d_gene: -; v_gene: TRBV19; j_gene: TRBJ2-3
CDR3aa: CASSPDYYEQYF; CDR3nt: TGTGCCAGCAGTCCGGACTACTACGAGCAGTACTTC; abundance: -; d_gene: -; v_gene: TRBV6-6; j_gene: TRBJ2-7
CDR3aa: CASSAPGLAGGETQYF; CDR3nt: TGTGCCAGCAGCGCGCCGGGACTAGCGGGTGGGGAGACCCAGTACTTC; abundance: -; d_gene: TRBD2; v_gene: TRBV5-4; j_gene: TRBJ2-5
CDR3aa: CASGTGNTEAFF; CDR3nt: TGTGCCAGCGGGACGGGGAACACTGAAGCTTTCTTT; abundance: -; d_gene: -; v_gene: TRBV7-8; j_gene: TRBJ1-1
CDR3aa: CASSHSGTNTEAFF; CDR3nt: TGTGCCAGCAGTCACTCAGGCACGAACACTGAAGCTTTCTTT; abundance: -; d_gene: -; v_gene: TRBV6-6; j_gene: TRBJ1-1
CDR3aa: CASSSRSWPTRETQYF; CDR3nt: TGTGCCAGCAGTTCCCGTTCGTGGCCCACGAGGGAGACCCAGTACTTC; abundance: -; d_gene: -; v_gene: TRBV28; j_gene: TRBJ2-5
CDR3aa: CASIKVWTAPRICNQPQHF; CDR3nt: TGTGCCAGCATCAAAGTCTGGACAGCACCCCGAATATGCAATCAGCCCCAGCATTTT; abundance: -; d_gene: -; v_gene: TRBV21-1; j_gene: TRBJ1-5
CDR3aa: CASSIFGLNTEAFF; CDR3nt: TGTGCCAGTAGTATCTTCGGTTTGAACACTGAAGCTTTCTTT; abundance: -; d_gene: -; v_gene: TRBV19; j_gene: TRBJ1-1
CDR3aa: CASSTGYRGTETQYF; CDR3nt: TGTGCCAGCTCAACAGGGTACAGGGGGACGGAGACCCAGTACTTC; abundance: -; d_gene: TRBD1; v_gene: TRBV18; j_gene: TRBJ2-5
CDR3aa: CASSLGGDGDIQYF; CDR3nt: TGTGCCAGCAGTTTGGGAGGGGACGGAGACATTCAGTACTTC; abundance: -; d_gene: TRBD2; v_gene: TRBV27; j_gene: TRBJ2-4
CDR3aa: CASSRTGDGYTF; CDR3nt: TGTGCCAGCAGCAGGACAGGGGATGGCTACACCTTC; abundance: once; d_gene: TRBD1; v_gene: TRBV5-4; j_gene: TRBJ1-2
CDR3aa: CASSLALRQGIDYGYTF; CDR3nt: TGCGCCAGCAGCTTGGCCTTAAGACAGGGGATCGACTATGGCTACACCTTC; abundance: -; d_gene: TRBD1; v_gene: TRBV5-1; j_gene: TRBJ1-2
CDR3aa: CASSVTSGGRDTQYF; CDR3nt: TGTGCCAGCAGCGTAACTAGCGGGGGCAGGGATACGCAGTATTTT; abundance: -; d_gene: TRBD2; v_gene: TRBV9; j_gene: TRBJ2-3
CDR3aa: CASSLSFYRDRTYEQYF; CDR3nt: TGTGCCAGCAGTTTATCTTTCTATCGGGACAGAACCTACGAGCAGTACTTC; abundance: once; d_gene: TRBD1; v_gene: TRBV27; j_gene: TRBJ2-7
CDR3aa: CASSQSVLGGPTDTQYF; CDR3nt: TGTGCCAGCAGCCAATCTGTTTTGGGCGGCCCAACAGATACGCAGTATTTT; abundance: -; d_gene: -; v_gene: TRBV14; j_gene: TRBJ2-3
CDR3aa: CASSLTGNIQYF; CDR3nt: TGTGCCAGCAGCCTCACTGGAAACATTCAGTACTTC; abundance: once; d_gene: -; v_gene: TRBV5-6; j_gene: TRBJ2-4
CDR3aa: CASSLGQDPYEQYF; CDR3nt: TGTGCCAGCAGCTTGGGACAGGATCCCTACGAGCAGTACTTC; abundance: -; d_gene: -; v_gene: TRBV5-4; j_gene: TRBJ2-7
CDR3aa: CASSFWTSGDTQYF; CDR3nt: TGTGCCAGCAGCTTTTGGACTAGCGGAGATACGCAGTATTTT; abundance: few; d_gene: TRBD2; v_gene: TRBV5-4; j_gene: TRBJ2-3
CDR3aa: CASSLRPGGYTF; CDR3nt: TGTGCCAGCAGCTTAAGACCCGGCGGCTACACCTTC; abundance: -; d_gene: -; v_gene: TRBV11-1; j_gene: TRBJ1-2
CDR3aa: CASSLPPISGANVLTF; CDR3nt: TGTGCCAGCAGTTTACCCCCCATCTCTGGGGCCAACGTCCTGACTTTC; abundance: -; d_gene: -; v_gene: TRBV6-6; j_gene: TRBJ2-6
CDR3aa: CASSPGQPKLQETQYF; CDR3nt: TGCGCCAGCAGCCCTGGGCAGCCGAAGCTCCAAGAGACCCAGTACTTC; abundance: -; d_gene: -; v_gene: TRBV5-1; j_gene: TRBJ2-5
CDR3aa: CASSQDRDSANYGYTF; CDR3nt: TGTGCCAGCTCACAAGACAGGGATTCAGCTAACTATGGCTACACCTTC; abundance: -; d_gene: TRBD1; v_gene: TRBV18; j_gene: TRBJ1-2
CDR3aa: CASGQGESDTQYF; CDR3nt: TGTGCCTCGGGACAGGGAGAATCAGATACGCAGTATTTT; abundance: -; d_gene: TRBD1; v_gene: TRBV13; j_gene: TRBJ2-3
CDR3aa: CASSQGNTDTQYF; CDR3nt: TGCGCCAGCAGCCAAGGTAACACAGATACGCAGTATTTT; abundance: -; d_gene: -; v_gene: TRBV4-1; j_gene: TRBJ2-3
CDR3aa: CASSLSLAGVTDTQYF; CDR3nt: TGCGCCAGCAGCTTGTCACTAGCGGGGGTCACAGATACGCAGTATTTT; abundance: -; d_gene: TRBD2; v_gene: TRBV5-1; j_gene: TRBJ2-3
CDR3aa: CASSRTLFEQYF; CDR3nt: TGTGCCAGCAGTCGGACTCTTTTCGAGCAGTACTTC; abundance: -; d_gene: -; v_gene: TRBV2; j_gene: TRBJ2-7
CDR3aa: CASSFGIEQYF; CDR3nt: TGCGCCAGCAGCTTTGGGATCGAGCAGTACTTC; abundance: -; d_gene: -; v_gene: TRBV5-1; j_gene: TRBJ2-7
CDR3aa: CASSRQPQETQYF; CDR3nt: TGTGCCAGCAGTCGACAGCCCCAAGAGACCCAGTACTTC; abundance: few; d_gene: -; v_gene: TRBV7-9; j_gene: TRBJ2-5
CDR3aa: CASSLRGGETQYF; CDR3nt: TGTGCCAGCAGCTTAAGGGGAGGGGAGACCCAGTACTTC; abundance: -; d_gene: TRBD2; v_gene: TRBV7-6; j_gene: TRBJ2-5
CDR3aa: CASSVGVNGEQFF; CDR3nt: TGTGCCAGCAGCGTAGGGGTCAACGGTGAGCAGTTCTTC; abundance: -; d_gene: -; v_gene: TRBV9; j_gene: TRBJ2-1
CDR3aa: CASSSHHRGGYGNTIYF; CDR3nt: TGTGCCAGTAGTTCCCACCACAGGGGAGGATATGGAAACACCATATATTTT; abundance: -; d_gene: TRBD1; v_gene: TRBV19; j_gene: TRBJ1-3
CDR3aa: CASRSPGLAVTDTQYF; CDR3nt: TGCGCCAGCAGATCCCCGGGACTAGCTGTCACAGATACGCAGTATTTT; abundance: once; d_gene: TRBD2; v_gene: TRBV10-2; j_gene: TRBJ2-3